The 28 T cell receptor beta chains below were found in one sample sequenced in a study of beta chain features in type 1 diabetes. Study-wide findings and caveats: All four CD4+ subsets from Type 1 diabetes patients carried moderately but significantly shorter TCRB CDR3s.

Sequencing targeted expressed TCRB transcripts, as all isolated RNA had been reverse transcribed. Repertoires were generated with immunoSEQ multiplex PCR, while TCRdb's copy carries only in-frame clones and drops some. This sample yields approximately 280,000 clones, of which about 15% are seen a single time; 0.015% to 0.019% belongs to the top ten. Their antigens remain unidentified. Sequencing input: naive CD4+ T cells from blood. These TCRs come from a man aged 18 to 35 with type 1 diabetes.

This clone was counted a few times. The V call is TRBV28, the J call TRBJ2-3, with a tentative D call TRBD2 (5 bases). CDR1 and CDR2 (germline): MDHEN, SYDVKM. The length of the CDR3 is 12 residues. Trimming stripped 5 bases from V and 4 bases from J, with 7 bases between. The CDR3 DNA sequence: TGTGCCAGCAGTCCCGGGGCAGATACGCAGTATTTT. It translates to CASSPGADTQYF.

This clone was seen only a few times. The CDR3, as DNA: TGCGCCAGCAGCTTGCGAGTTATGAACACTGAAGCTTTCTTT. This codes for CASSLRVMNTEAFF. The chain couples TRBV5-1 to TRBJ1-1; D call uncertain. With 1 base removed from V and 0 bases from J, the gap between germline ends came to 7 bases. Per germline, CDR1 SGHRS and CDR2 YFSETQ. The CDR3 totals 14 residues.

Remarks on this clone: The same CDR3 is also encoded by other DNA sequences in this sample. The CDR3 reads CASSPQDRETQYF. DNA for the CDR3: TGTGCCAGCTCACCACAAGACAGAGAGACCCAGTACTTC. This chain uses TRBV18 with TRBJ2-5; D perhaps matches TRBD1 (5 bases). CDR1 is KGHSH and CDR2 is LQKENI in the germline V gene. The CDR3 loop spans 13 amino acids. The V end lost 1 base, the J end lost 4 bases, and 7 bases lay between the germline ends. Based on the CDR3 plus reference TRBV18 and TRBJ2-5, the full variable domain is NAGVMQNPRHLVRRRGQEARLRCSPMKGHSHVYWYRQLPEEGLKFMVYLQKENIIDESGMPKERFSAEFPKEGPSILRIQQVVRGDSAAYFCASSPQDRETQYFGPGTRLLVL.

This clone was recorded a few times. The V call is TRBV9, the J call TRBJ2-4, with TRBD1 as a possible D gene (6 bases). Trimming pared 2 bases from V and 0 bases from J, leaving 12 bases between. This CDR3 comprises 16 residues. The germline V gene has CDR1 SGDLS and CDR2 YYNGEE. The CDR3 DNA reads TGTGCCAGCAGCGTCAGGGACACACTAGCCAAAAACATTCAGTACTTC. Amino acids: CASSVRDTLAKNIQYF.

This clone was observed a few times. The genes are TRBV2 and TRBJ2-3; D possibly corresponds to TRBD1 (5 bases). V gave up 11 bases and J gave up 0 bases, with 21 bases separating them. This CDR3 is built from 16 residues. Germline V gene data show CDR1 as SNHLY and CDR2 as FYNNEI. The CDR3 protein is CAGSFQGSASTDTQYF. CDR3 nucleotide sequence: TGTGCCGGAAGTTTTCAGGGATCCGCTAGCACAGATACGCAGTATTTT.

This clone came up a few times. This chain connects TRBV11-2 to TRBJ2-5; 11 positions match TRBD2. With V trimmed by 4 bases and J by 4 bases, 8 bases remained unmatched. Germline V CDR1 and CDR2: SGHAT, FQNNGV. The CDR3 consists of 16 residues. The CDR3 region has the DNA TGTGCCAGCAGCTCCGCTAGCGGGAGGACACGAGAGACCCAGTACTTC. It codes for CASSSASGRTRETQYF.

This clone has a handful of counts. The chain couples TRBV7-2 to TRBJ1-2; 11 nucleotides agree with TRBD1. The CDR3 spans 14 residues. V trimming: 5 bases; J trimming: 7 bases; junction bases outside the gene matches: 6. CDR1 and CDR2 from the germline V gene are SGHTA and FQGNSA. CDR3 amino acids: CASSQGQGDRGYTF. The CDR3 DNA is TGTGCCAGCAGCCAGGGACAGGGGGATCGTGGCTACACCTTC.

This rearrangement joins TRBV29-1 to TRBJ2-7, with D unresolved. Germline V gene lookup returns CDR1 SQVTM and CDR2 ANQGSEA. This CDR3 comprises 12 residues. Trimming cost V 7 bases and J 0 bases, with 10 bases left between them. Here the CDR3 reads CSARRDSYEQYF. CDR3 DNA: TGCAGCGCCCGAAGAGACTCCTACGAGCAGTACTTC.

This clone has only a few counts. The rearrangement links TRBV27 to TRBJ1-1, with 7 bases lining up with TRBD1. CDR1 and CDR2 from the germline V gene are MNHEY and SMNVEV (reference sequence). This CDR3 comprises 12 residues. The trim removed 5 bases at V and 11 bases at J, leaving 8 bases unmatched. The CDR3 coding sequence is TGTGCCAGCAGTCCGACAGGGTCCGGTGCTTTCTTT. Translation gives CASSPTGSGAFF.

As to this clone: At the DNA level, this CDR3 is encoded by other sequences in the same sample as well. The CDR3 nucleotides read TGTGCCAGCAGCCTTAGCGGCTACGAGCAGTACTTC. Encoded protein: CASSLSGYEQYF. This rearrangement joins TRBV6-6 to TRBJ2-7; the D gene is possibly TRBD2 (6 bases). V lost 6 bases, J lost 3 bases, and 9 bases lay in between. There are 12 residues in the CDR3. The germline V gene encodes CDR1 MNHNY and CDR2 SVGAGI (reference sequence).

This chain connects TRBV18 to TRBJ2-5; D is perhaps TRBD2 (5 bases). The V end was cut by 2 bases, the J end by 2 bases, with 9 bases between. CDR3 length equals 14 residues. Per germline, CDR1 KGHSH and CDR2 LQKENI. CDR3 in amino acids: CASSPSQRQETQYF. The CDR3 region has the DNA TGTGCCAGCTCACCATCCCAGCGGCAAGAGACCCAGTACTTC.

About this clone: Other DNA sequences in the same sample also yield this CDR3. The V and J genes are TRBV30 and TRBJ1-1; D gene unclear. Between the trimmed V and J ends, which lost 3 bases and 1 base, there was a span of 9 bases. The CDR3 is 13 residues long. CDR1 GTSNPN and CDR2 SVGIG come from the germline V gene (reference sequence). The CDR3 loop is CAWSVQPNTEAFF. DNA for the CDR3: TGTGCCTGGAGCGTACAGCCGAACACTGAAGCTTTCTTT.

In this sample, this clone turned up a few times. The chain carries TRBV5-1 and TRBJ2-2; the D gene is possibly TRBD1 (6 bases). This CDR3 contains 15 residues. Per germline, CDR1 SGHRS and CDR2 YFSETQ. Trimming left V 5 bases short and J 3 bases short, with 14 bases between. The CDR3 nucleotides read TGCGCCAGCAGGGAACAGGGCTGGGACACCGGGGAGCTGTTTTTT. Residues: CASREQGWDTGELFF.

This clone has only a few counts. J is TRBJ1-1 and V is TRBV28, with a possible D match to TRBD1 (6 bases). V lost 5 bases to trimming and J lost 5 bases, with 12 bases between them. CDR1 MDHEN and CDR2 SYDVKM come from the germline V gene. The CDR3 consists of 13 residues. The CDR3 coding sequence is TGTGCCAGCAGTAAGCCCAGGGGAACTGAAGCTTTCTTT. As protein: CASSKPRGTEAFF. Filled out from reference TRBV28 and TRBJ1-1, the complete variable domain reads DVKVTQSSRYLVKRTGEKVFLECVQDMDHENMFWYRQDPGLGLRLIYFSYDVKMKEKGDIPEGYSVSREKKERFSLILESASTNQTSMYLCASSKPRGTEAFFGQGTRLTVV.

The genes are TRBV5-1 and TRBJ2-6; D unresolved. The CDR3 has 16 amino acids. Trimming stripped 0 bases from V and 0 bases from J, with 7 bases between. Germline loops: CDR1 SGHRS, CDR2 YFSETQ. The CDR3 bases are TGCGCCAGCAGCTTGGACACGATCTCTGGGGCCAACGTCCTGACTTTC. Encoded protein: CASSLDTISGANVLTF. Full variable domain (rest looked up from reference TRBV5-1 and TRBJ2-6): KAGVTQTPRYLIKTRGQQVTLSCSPISGHRSVSWYQQTPGQGLQFLFEYFSETQRNKGNFPGRFSGRQFSNSRSEMNVSTLELGDSALYLCASSLDTISGANVLTFGAGSRLTVL.

The V call is TRBV7-8, the J call TRBJ2-7; D is perhaps TRBD1 (5 bases). Germline lookup yields CDR1 SGHVS and CDR2 FQNEAQ. The CDR3 totals 14 residues. Deletions cut 4 bases from V and 0 bases from J, with 10 bases between. As DNA, the CDR3 is TGTGCCAGCAGCTCCCGCCAGGGCTCCTACGAGCAGTACTTC. This translates into CASSSRQGSYEQYF.

The V gene is TRBV2, the J gene TRBJ2-5; D remains ambiguous. Germline values: CDR1 SNHLY, CDR2 FYNNEI. V shed 6 bases and J shed 11 bases, with 19 bases lying between them. This CDR3 comprises 13 residues. The CDR3 nucleotides are TGTGCCAGCAGGAAACAACAGACGCAGCAACAGTACTTC. This sequence encodes CASRKQQTQQQYF.

This clone was seen only a few times. The V and J genes are TRBV5-1 and TRBJ2-1, with TRBD2 matching 11 bases. V lost 1 base, J lost 9 bases, and 3 bases stayed unmatched. Germline-derived CDR1 and CDR2 are SGHRS and YFSETQ. CDR3 length: 14 residues. CDR3 DNA sequence: TGCGCCAGCAGCTTGCTAGCGGGAGGTAGTGAGCAGTTCTTC. Its protein is CASSLLAGGSEQFF.

This clone was seen more than once but under ten times. The chain employs TRBV7-2 and TRBJ2-3; 8 positions match TRBD1. Germline V gene lookup returns CDR1 SGHTA and CDR2 FQGNSA. This CDR3 spans 15 amino acids. The V segment lost 5 bases and the J segment 6 bases; nucleotides outside the gene matches: 10. The CDR3 region has the DNA TGTGCCAGCAGCGAGGGACAGGACCCCCCCGATACGCAGTATTTT. Translated, it gives CASSEGQDPPDTQYF. Variable domain in full (rest from reference TRBV7-2 and TRBJ2-3): GAGVSQSPSNKVTEKGKDVELRCDPISGHTALYWYRQSLGQGLEFLIYFQGNSAPDKSGLPSDRFSAERTGGSVSTLTIQRTQQEDSAVYLCASSEGQDPPDTQYFGPGTRLTVL.

This chain uses TRBV2 with TRBJ2-7; tentatively, D is TRBD1 (5 bases). The CDR3 sequence is 12 residues long. CDR1 SNHLY and CDR2 FYNNEI come from the germline V gene. The V end was cut by 6 bases, the J end by 5 bases, with 11 bases between. This CDR3 reads CASRDDRNEQYF. The CDR3 region has the DNA TGTGCCAGCAGAGACGACAGAAACGAGCAGTACTTC. The full variable domain, in which reference TRBV2 and TRBJ2-7 provide the parts outside the CDR3, is EPEVTQTPSHQVTQMGQEVILRCVPISNHLYFYWYRQILGQKVEFLVSFYNNEISEKSEIFDDQFSVERPDGSNFTLKIRSTKLEDSAMYFCASRDDRNEQYFGPGTRLTVT.

V and J are TRBV7-2 and TRBJ2-1, with 9 bases that match TRBD2. V trimming: 5 bases; J trimming: 5 bases; junction bases outside the gene matches: 13. Germline V CDR1 and CDR2: SGHTA, FQGNSA. This CDR3 region has 17 residues. CDR3 in DNA: TGTGCCAGCAGCCCACTCAAGACTAGCGGACCCCACAATGAGCAGTTCTTC. This gives the protein CASSPLKTSGPHNEQFF.

This sequence joins TRBV7-2 and TRBJ1-2, with D possibly being TRBD1 (6 bases). This CDR3 is built from 16 residues. The V end lost 3 bases, the J end lost 0 bases, and 14 bases lay between the germline ends. Germline V CDR1 and CDR2: SGHTA, FQGNSA. The CDR3 bases are TGTGCCAGCAGCTTTAATGGGGGCGCAGCTAACTATGGCTACACCTTC. It specifies CASSFNGGAANYGYTF.

This chain connects TRBV5-1 to TRBJ1-1; 7 bases align to TRBD1. The CDR3 loop spans 16 amino acids. The germline V gene encodes CDR1 SGHRS and CDR2 YFSETQ. Trimming removed 1 base from V and 1 base from J; junction bases left unmatched: 7. CDR3 residues: CASSLKTGASNTEAFF. In DNA form, the CDR3 reads TGCGCCAGCAGCTTGAAAACAGGGGCATCGAACACTGAAGCTTTCTTT.

There are a few counts of this clone. The V gene is TRBV10-3, the J gene TRBJ1-3; no firm D call. This CDR3 has 13 residues. V lost 7 bases and J lost 0, with 7 bases in between. Germline V gene data show CDR1 as ENHRY and CDR2 as SYGVKD. CDR3: CAITASSGNTIYF. The CDR3 DNA sequence: TGTGCCATCACCGCGAGCTCTGGAAACACCATATATTTT.

The chain links TRBV5-1 to TRBJ2-7; D is unclear. The CDR3 has 12 amino acids. The V gene lost 0 bases and the J gene lost 6 bases, with 7 bases spanning the gap. Germline V lookup: CDR1 SGHRS, CDR2 YFSETQ. The CDR3 here is CASSLEQTEQYF. The CDR3 nucleotides read TGCGCCAGCAGCTTGGAACAGACCGAGCAGTACTTC.

The chain recombines TRBV7-2 with TRBJ2-1; 9 bases align to TRBD2. V was clipped by 9 bases and J by 5 bases; unmatched bases: 5. Germline assignment: CDR1 SGHTA and CDR2 FQGNSA. There are 13 residues in the CDR3. The CDR3 loop is CASRLAVDNEQFF. DNA of the CDR3: TGTGCCAGTCGACTAGCGGTCGACAATGAGCAGTTCTTC.

This clone was picked up a small number of times. The gene calls are TRBV7-9 and TRBJ2-2, with a weak D call TRBD1 (5 bases). There are 13 residues in the CDR3. Trimming stripped 8 bases from V and 5 bases from J, with 12 bases between. Germline V gene sequence: CDR1 SEHNR, CDR2 FQNEAQ (reference sequence). The CDR3, as DNA: TGTGCCAGCGAACCAGGGTTAACCGGGGAGCTGTTTTTT. It translates to CASEPGLTGELFF.

The V call is TRBV14, the J call TRBJ2-2; D is undetermined. Per germline, CDR1 SGHDN and CDR2 FVKESK. The CDR3 extends over 15 amino acids. The V gene lost 1 base and the J gene lost 1 base, with 7 bases spanning the gap. DNA of the CDR3: TGTGCCAGCAGCCAAGTAAAGCTGAACACCGGGGAGCTGTTTTTT. Amino acids: CASSQVKLNTGELFF. The full variable domain, completed using reference TRBV14 and TRBJ2-2, is EAGVTQFPSHSVIEKGQTVTLRCDPISGHDNLYWYRRVMGKEIKFLLHFVKESKQDESGMPNNRFLAERTGGTYSTLKVQPAELEDSGVYFCASSQVKLNTGELFFGEGSRLTVL.